This record looks at one T cell receptor (beta chain) sequence and its context. The repertoire was sequenced with immunoSEQ multiplex PCR; TCRdb's copy has only in-frame clones and lacks some. The repertoire includes hundreds of thousands of clones, about nine tenths of them detected once, and around 2% sits in the top ten. This entry comes from a study of blood T cell repertoires in COVID-19. For the study at large: The United States, Italy and Spain provided the acute and convalescent COVID-19 samples. T cells, B-cell-depleted T cells, or PBMCs provided the cDNA or gDNA that served as material.

V lost 6 bases, J lost 5 bases, and 8 bases stayed unmatched. Germline loops: CDR1 SQVTM, CDR2 ANQGSEA. This CDR3 is 13 amino acids long. The chain has TRBV29-1 and TRBJ2-7, with 9 bases fitting TRBD1. This sequence was found in a woman aged 18-35 years who had recovered from COVID-19. The material sequenced was PBMCs or T cells enriched from blood (not recorded which). CDR3 sequence: CSVRDREMDEQYF. For the CDR3, the DNA is TGCAGCGTCCGGGACAGGGAGATGGACGAGCAGTACTTC.